The text below deals with one T cell receptor beta chain. Its antigen is still unknown. These data belong to a study of shared clonotypes between healthy human individuals. As processed by the authors: Filtering differed, since immunoSEQ gave only junction sequences and no quality scores. The protocol was immunoSEQ multiplex PCR, while the TCRdb copy is restricted to in-frame clones and leaves out a portion. D and trimming come from the DNA, and the V and J calls and clone size come from that table. The profile shows around 2.5 million clones, over 85% of them singletons. In germline, CDR1 is SGHRS, CDR2 YFSETQ. Trimming took 2 bases from V and 0 from J, leaving 12 bases between them. The CDR3 runs 17 residues. Study conclusions and caveats: Only a few donors were included, so the genetic and exposure-history diversity represented was limited. The naive CD4 repertoires of a few donors were compared, and around 5% of clonotypes were shared. All-four-donor shared clonotypes had higher generation probabilities than non-shared clonotypes did.

The chain recombines TRBV5-1 with TRBJ2-6; D unresolved. Sequencing input: naive CD4+ T cells from PBMCs. As for subset: CD45RA+ positively selected. The clonotype originates from a young man in good health. Some clones in this sample may be carry-over from other donors' samples. CDR3 amino acids: CASSLWGDLSGANVLTF. Here the CDR3 DNA reads TGCGCCAGCAGCTTATGGGGTGATCTCTCTGGGGCCAACGTCCTGACTTTC.